The 3 T cell receptor beta chains presented below share a single source sample, sequenced in a study of T cell responses to AZD1222 COVID-19 vaccine. Profiled with immunoSEQ multiplex PCR; TCRdb holds only in-frame clones, not every one. This table holds about 120,000 clones, about 90% found once. Sample: peripheral blood, taken on day 0 of AZD1222 vaccination. The receptors originated from an adult in good health.

The chain couples TRBV15 to TRBJ2-2; no clear D gene. V lost 3 bases and J lost 2, with 13 bases in between. The CDR3 runs to 16 residues. Germline CDR1 reads LNHNV; CDR2 reads YYDKDF (reference sequence). The chain's CDR3 is CATSRALVGNTGELFF. CDR3 DNA sequence: TGTGCCACCAGCAGGGCCCTCGTAGGTAACACCGGGGAGCTGTTTTTT.

The chain recombines TRBV12-3 or TRBV12-4 with TRBJ2-1; the match to TRBD2 covers 7 bases. This CDR3 is built from 13 residues. The V gene end was trimmed by 5 bases and the J gene end by 9 bases; junction bases not matched to a gene: 7. CDR3 region: CASSVGGRAEQFF. The CDR3, as DNA: TGTGCCAGCAGTGTGGGGGGGAGGGCTGAGCAGTTCTTC.

This clone appeared once. The chain carries TRBV24-1 and TRBJ2-3, with D perhaps TRBD1 (6 bases). Germline assignment: CDR1 KGHDR and CDR2 SFDVKD. The germline V and J ends were trimmed by 4 bases and 4 bases, with 11 bases remaining between them. This CDR3 region has 14 residues. In DNA, the CDR3 is TGTGCCACCAGTGACACAAGGACAGCAGATACGCAGTATTTT. It is translated as CATSDTRTADTQYF.